Listed here are 25 T cell receptor beta chains from one sample, sequenced in a study of T cells in Graves' hyperthyroidism and ophthalmopathy. Template material for amplifying TCR beta CDR3 regions consisted of RNA transcripts. First-round RT-PCR with HTBI primers amplified the TCR CDR3 region. TCRdb used MiXCR to reprocess the multiplex PCR reads, holding one entry per CDR3 protein. The table records 300,000 or so distinct CDR3 sequences, about a sixth of them present only once. Sequences were obtained from blood. The source is a woman aged 60 to 75 with Graves' ophthalmopathy.

The J gene is TRBJ1-1, the V gene TRBV5-1; TRBD1 is a possible D gene (6 bases). Germline CDR1 is SGHRS and CDR2 is YFSETQ. The CDR3 runs 15 residues. V lost 4 bases, J lost 0 bases, and 13 bases lay in between. Here the CDR3 reads CASSKDSFMNTEAFF. CDR3 nucleotide sequence: TGCGCCAGCAGCAAGGACAGCTTTATGAACACTGAAGCTTTCTTT.

This clonotype came up a few times. This rearrangement joins TRBV18 to TRBJ2-7, with 7 bases that match TRBD1. The J segment lost 0 bases and the V segment lost 2 bases, leaving 13 bases of the junction unmatched. From germline, CDR1 is KGHSH and CDR2 LQKENI. The length of the CDR3 is 18 residues. The CDR3: CASSPIRQGLLSSYEQYF. In DNA form, the CDR3 reads TGTGCCAGCTCACCAATACGACAGGGTCTCTTGAGCTCCTACGAGCAGTACTTC.

V usage is TRBV19 and J usage is TRBJ1-5; maybe TRBD1 (5 bases). From germline, CDR1 is LNHDA and CDR2 SQIVND (reference sequence). Trimming pared 7 bases from V and 6 bases from J, leaving 25 bases between. The CDR3 runs to 17 residues. CDR3 bases: TGTGCCAGTATGGGCCTGGGACGCGTTCAGTGGAGTCAGCCCCAGCATTTT. Translation: CASMGLGRVQWSQPQHF.

This clonotype has ten or more counts. The gene calls are TRBV20-1 and TRBJ1-5, with D hard to call. Trimming pared 0 bases from V and 1 base from J, leaving 13 bases between. The CDR3 consists of 16 residues. Germline CDR1 DFQATT, CDR2 SNEGSKA (reference sequence). CDR3 residues: CSARDYTFVSNQPQHF. The CDR3 coding sequence is TGCAGTGCTAGAGACTATACCTTTGTCAGCAATCAGCCCCAGCATTTT.

The table lists this clonotype with many counts. The junction departs from germline at one end; a sequencing error may be responsible. V and J are TRBV4-1 and TRBJ2-7; 12 bases align to TRBD1. Germline CDR1 reads MGHRA; CDR2 reads YSYEKL. The CDR3 has 15 residues. The CDR3 region is CASRQAGQGAGEQYF. In DNA form, the CDR3 reads TGCGCCAGCAGGCAAGCGGGACAGGGGGCGGGCGAGCAGTACTTC.

Many counts were recorded for this clonotype. The chain links TRBV11-2 to TRBJ2-1, with a possible D match to TRBD2 (6 bases). The CDR3 is made up of 15 amino acids. V dropped 7 bases and J dropped 7 bases, with 20 bases sitting between them. CDR1 and CDR2 (germline): SGHAT, FQNNGV. The CDR3: CASTTRLVSKNEQFF. The CDR3 coding sequence is TGTGCCAGCACAACAAGACTAGTATCGAAGAATGAGCAGTTCTTC.

This clonotype has a count of ten or more. J is TRBJ2-2 and V is TRBV6-2 or TRBV6-3; TRBD1 aligns across 9 bases. CDR3 size: 14 residues. CDR1 is MNHEY and CDR2 is SVGEGT in the germline V gene. With V trimmed by 4 bases and J by 3 bases, 0 bases remained unmatched. The CDR3 DNA reads as TGTGCCAGCAGTTGGACAGGGGACACCGGGGAGCTGTTTTTT. Translation: CASSWTGDTGELFF.

This clonotype has a count of ten or more. This chain connects TRBV11-2 to TRBJ2-5, with TRBD1 matching over 7 bases. CDR1 and CDR2 (germline): SGHAT, FQNNGV. Trimming removed 3 bases from V and 2 bases from J; junction bases left unmatched: 3. This CDR3 region has 14 residues. The CDR3 reads CASSFQDRQETQYF. DNA of the CDR3: TGTGCCAGCAGCTTTCAGGACAGGCAAGAGACCCAGTACTTC.

At least ten counts were recorded for this clonotype. This chain connects TRBV24-1 to TRBJ2-7; D remains ambiguous. This CDR3 region has 12 residues. V lost 9 bases and J 0 bases, leaving 8 bases between the germline ends. Germline CDR1 and CDR2: KGHDR and SFDVKD. CDR3 DNA sequence: TGTGCCACCGGGCGGAACTCCTACGAGCAGTACTTC. Its translation is CATGRNSYEQYF.

At least ten counts were recorded for this clonotype. In nucleotides, the CDR3 is TGCGCCAGCAGCTTGGCACAGGTCTCGAACACCGGGGAGCTGTTTTTT. Its translation is CASSLAQVSNTGELFF. The chain links TRBV5-1 to TRBJ2-2; possible D gene TRBD1, 5 bases. Germline loops: CDR1 SGHRS, CDR2 YFSETQ. This CDR3 comprises 16 residues. Trimming stripped 0 bases from V and 0 bases from J, with 9 bases between.

This clonotype came up many times. The V gene is TRBV18, the J gene TRBJ2-7; possible D gene TRBD1, 6 bases. The V gene's germline CDR1 is KGHSH and CDR2 LQKENI. The CDR3 spans 14 residues. V was clipped by 0 bases and J by 0 bases, with 6 bases between them. The CDR3 bases are TGTGCCAGCTCACCACCGGACAGCTCCTACGAGCAGTACTTC. It specifies CASSPPDSSYEQYF.

The J gene is TRBJ1-1, the V gene TRBV11-2, with D uncertain. CDR1 and CDR2 from the germline V gene are SGHAT and FQNNGV. The CDR3 is made up of 13 amino acids. V lost 4 bases and J lost 6, with 12 bases in between. This CDR3 reads CASSSPPAAEAFF. CDR3 DNA: TGTGCCAGCAGCTCCCCCCCCGCAGCTGAAGCTTTCTTT.

The rearrangement uses TRBV6-1 and TRBJ1-6, with D perhaps matching TRBD1 (5 bases). Germline CDR1 is MNHNS and CDR2 is SASEGT. The CDR3 length is 14 residues. Trimming stripped 4 bases from V and 8 bases from J, with 12 bases between. The CDR3 nucleotides read TGTGCCAGCAGTGGACAGTACGGGGATTCACCCCTCCACTTT. As protein: CASSGQYGDSPLHF.

This clonotype was picked up many times. The gene calls are TRBV2 and TRBJ1-5; no clear D gene. The CDR3 is 15 residues long. The germline V gene has CDR1 SNHLY and CDR2 FYNNEI. Trimming shortened V by 1 base and J by 2 bases, and 9 bases separated the two germline ends. The DNA for the CDR3 is TGTGCCAGCAGTGAAGAGGGAGTGGGCAATCAGCCCCAGCATTTT. Translation gives CASSEEGVGNQPQHF.

This clonotype was observed at least ten times. The chain couples TRBV14 to TRBJ2-3; the D gene is possibly TRBD2 (6 bases). The CDR3 runs 16 residues. V lost 4 bases and J lost 2, with 16 bases in between. Germline V gives CDR1 SGHDN, CDR2 FVKESK. The CDR3 here is CASSPFSGGNTDTQYF. The CDR3 DNA sequence: TGTGCCAGCAGCCCCTTTAGCGGCGGGAACACAGATACGCAGTATTTT.

To note about this clonotype: A much larger clone is a single base away; this may be a read error. The V gene is TRBV3-1, the J gene TRBJ1-5; 7 positions match TRBD1. Germline V lookup: CDR1 LGHDT, CDR2 YNNKEL (reference sequence). The CDR3 extends over 16 amino acids. DNA of the CDR3: TGTGCCGGCAGCCAAACAGGGGACCTTAGCAATCAGCCCCAGCATTTT. Amino acid sequence: CAGSQTGDLSNQPQHF.

This clonotype was seen repeatedly, ten times or more. J is TRBJ2-7 and V is TRBV6-1; no reliable D call. Germline lookup yields CDR1 MNHNS and CDR2 SASEGT. CDR3 length: 14 residues. V lost 5 bases and J lost 7, with 18 bases in between. This chain's CDR3 is CASSHPPSRVEQYF. In nucleotides, the CDR3 is TGTGCCAGCAGTCACCCGCCCAGCCGGGTGGAGCAGTACTTC.

This rearrangement joins TRBV30 to TRBJ2-4, with a possible D match to TRBD2 (5 bases). This CDR3 has 12 amino acids. CDR1 GTSNPN and CDR2 SVGIG come from the germline V gene (reference sequence). The ends were cut back, 1 base at V and 8 bases at J, with 9 bases in the middle. The CDR3 DNA reads TGTGCCTGGAGTGGAGGGTCGGACATTCAGTACTTC. Protein: CAWSGGSDIQYF. Together with reference TRBV30 and TRBJ2-4, the CDR3 gives the full variable domain: SQTIHQWPATLVQPVGSPLSLECTVEGTSNPNLYWYRQAAGRGLQLLFYSVGIGQISSEVPQNLSASRPQDRQFILSSKKLLLSDSGFYLCAWSGGSDIQYFGAGTRLSVL.

This chain uses TRBV5-1 with TRBJ2-3; D call uncertain. Germline V lookup: CDR1 SGHRS, CDR2 YFSETQ. V was pared by 0 bases and J by 5 bases, with 7 bases between. The CDR3 has 13 residues. The CDR3 DNA reads as TGCGCCAGCAGCTTGGCACTTGAAGATACGCAGTATTTT. Translated, it gives CASSLALEDTQYF.

About this clonotype itself: The junction departs from the called germline gene at one end, perhaps through a read error. V and J are TRBV20-1 and TRBJ1-3; D is unresolved. Germline loops: CDR1 DFQATT, CDR2 SNEGSKA (reference sequence). The CDR3 runs to 14 residues. The chain's CDR3 is CSARDRSSGNAIYF. The CDR3 DNA sequence: TGCAGTGCTAGGGACCGGAGTTCTGGAAACGCCATATATTTT.

V and J are TRBV6-2 or TRBV6-3 and TRBJ1-5, with 8 positions matching TRBD1. Germline-derived CDR1 and CDR2 are MNHEY and SVGEGT. The CDR3 runs 14 residues. Losses at the gene ends were 7 bases for V and 6 bases for J; bases not matched to a gene: 8. The CDR3 protein is CASKRAGGAQPQHF. The CDR3 DNA sequence: TGTGCCAGCAAAAGGGCAGGGGGCGCTCAGCCCCAGCATTTT.

About this clonotype: A much larger clone differs by one base, so this may be a read error. This chain joins TRBV28 and TRBJ1-1; possible D gene TRBD1, 5 bases. CDR1 is MDHEN, CDR2 SYDVKM, per germline. This CDR3 is 16 amino acids long. The ends were cut back, 5 bases at V and 0 bases at J, with 16 bases in the middle. As DNA, the CDR3 is TGTGCCAGCAGTCAACATGGCTCGGACATGAACACTGAAGCTTTCTTT. Its translation: CASSQHGSDMNTEAFF.

This clonotype has ten or more counts. The chain's CDR3 is CASGQGSDNEQFF. CDR3 nucleotides: TGCGCCAGCGGACAGGGGTCAGACAATGAGCAGTTCTTC. The chain carries TRBV5-1 and TRBJ2-1; 9 positions agree with TRBD1. Per the germline V gene, CDR1 is SGHRS and CDR2 is YFSETQ. V lost 7 bases and J lost 5; bases outside the gene matches: 4. The CDR3 loop spans 13 amino acids. Full variable domain (rest looked up from reference TRBV5-1 and TRBJ2-1): KAGVTQTPRYLIKTRGQQVTLSCSPISGHRSVSWYQQTPGQGLQFLFEYFSETQRNKGNFPGRFSGRQFSNSRSEMNVSTLELGDSALYLCASGQGSDNEQFFGPGTRLTVL.

This clonotype appeared a single time. V gene TRBV19 combines with J gene TRBJ1-2; tentative D call: TRBD1 (6 bases). V was clipped by 3 bases and J by 4 bases, with 15 bases between them. The CDR3 runs 15 residues. The V gene's germline CDR1 is LNHDA and CDR2 SQIVND (reference sequence). CDR3 protein: CASSIRDTDAYGYTF. The CDR3 coding sequence is TGTGCCAGTAGTATCCGGGACACGGATGCCTATGGCTACACCTTC.

This clonotype was found many times. V is TRBV25-1 and J is TRBJ2-6, with D tentatively TRBD1 (6 bases). Germline CDR1 reads MGHDK; CDR2 reads SYGVNS. With 7 bases removed from V and 1 base from J, the gap between germline ends came to 20 bases. The CDR3 contains 18 residues. CDR3 residues: CASTLAEGTRSGANVLTF. The CDR3 DNA reads TGTGCCAGCACCTTGGCCGAGGGGACACGATCTGGGGCCAACGTCCTGACTTTC.